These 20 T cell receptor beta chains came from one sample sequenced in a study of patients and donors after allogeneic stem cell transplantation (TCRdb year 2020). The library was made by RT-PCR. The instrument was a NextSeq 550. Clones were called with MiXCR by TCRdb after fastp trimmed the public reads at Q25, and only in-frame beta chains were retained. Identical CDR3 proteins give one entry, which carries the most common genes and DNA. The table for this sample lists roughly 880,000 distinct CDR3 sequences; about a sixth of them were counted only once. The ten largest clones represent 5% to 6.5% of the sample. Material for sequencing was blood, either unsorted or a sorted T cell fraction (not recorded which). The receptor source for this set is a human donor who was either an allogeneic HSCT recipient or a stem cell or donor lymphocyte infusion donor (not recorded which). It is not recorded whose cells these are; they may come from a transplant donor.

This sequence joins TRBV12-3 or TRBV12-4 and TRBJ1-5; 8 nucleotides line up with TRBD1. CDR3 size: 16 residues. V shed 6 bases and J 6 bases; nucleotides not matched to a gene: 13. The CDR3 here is CASRPSGGASSQPQHF. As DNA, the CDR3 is TGTGCCAGCAGACCCTCAGGGGGCGCATCAAGTCAGCCCCAGCATTTT.

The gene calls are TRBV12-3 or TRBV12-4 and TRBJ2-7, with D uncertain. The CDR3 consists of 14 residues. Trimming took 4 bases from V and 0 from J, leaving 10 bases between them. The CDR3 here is CASSSRKSSYEQYF. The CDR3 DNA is TGTGCCAGCAGTTCCCGTAAGAGCTCCTACGAGCAGTACTTC.

The CDR3 loop is CASIQDGHEQFF. In nucleotides, the CDR3 is TGTGCCAGCATCCAGGACGGGCATGAGCAGTTCTTC. The genes are TRBV12-3 or TRBV12-4 and TRBJ2-1, with D unresolved. This CDR3 contains 12 residues. The germline V and J ends were trimmed by 7 bases and 8 bases, with 12 bases remaining between them.

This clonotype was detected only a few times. This chain's CDR3 is CASSLSPSPPTNEKLFF. CDR3 nucleotide sequence: TGTGCCAGCAGTTTATCCCCCTCCCCACCAACTAATGAAAAACTGTTTTTT. The chain has TRBV27 and TRBJ1-4; no clear D gene. Trimming removed 0 bases at V and 0 bases at J, with 11 bases between. Germline V gives CDR1 MNHEY, CDR2 SMNVEV (reference sequence). CDR3 length equals 17 residues.

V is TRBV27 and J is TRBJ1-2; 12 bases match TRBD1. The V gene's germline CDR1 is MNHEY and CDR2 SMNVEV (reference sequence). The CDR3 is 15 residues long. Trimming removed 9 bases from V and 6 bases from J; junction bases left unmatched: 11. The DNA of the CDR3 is TGTGCCAGTACCTCCGGGACAGGGGGCAGAAATGGCTACACCTTC. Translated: CASTSGTGGRNGYTF.

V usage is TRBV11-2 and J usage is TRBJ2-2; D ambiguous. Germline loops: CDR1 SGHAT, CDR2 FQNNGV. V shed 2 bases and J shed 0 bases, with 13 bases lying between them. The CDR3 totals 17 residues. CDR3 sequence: CASSLRANTANTGELFF. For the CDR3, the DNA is TGTGCCAGCAGCTTAAGGGCAAACACCGCGAACACCGGGGAGCTGTTTTTT.

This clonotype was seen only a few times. This chain's CDR3 is CASSSPPRLAGDYEQYF. For the CDR3, the DNA is TGTGCCAGCAGCTCCCCCCCCCGACTAGCGGGAGACTACGAGCAGTACTTC. The chain is built from TRBV7-9 and TRBJ2-7, with TRBD2 matching over 12 bases. The V gene's germline CDR1 is SEHNR and CDR2 FQNEAQ (reference sequence). The CDR3 runs to 17 residues. J lost 3 bases, V lost 4 bases, and 10 bases had no gene match.

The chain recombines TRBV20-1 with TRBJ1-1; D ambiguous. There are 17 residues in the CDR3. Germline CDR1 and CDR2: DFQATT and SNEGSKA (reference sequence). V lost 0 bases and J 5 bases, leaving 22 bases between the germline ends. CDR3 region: CSARDAFLGHKRTEAFF. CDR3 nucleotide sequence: TGCAGTGCTAGAGACGCGTTCCTGGGCCACAAGCGGACTGAAGCTTTCTTT.

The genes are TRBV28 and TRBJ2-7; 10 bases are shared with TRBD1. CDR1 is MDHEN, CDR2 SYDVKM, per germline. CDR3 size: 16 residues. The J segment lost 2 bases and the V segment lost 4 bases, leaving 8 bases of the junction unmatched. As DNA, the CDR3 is TGTGCCAGCAGTTCCATGGGACAGGGGTCCCCCTACGAGCAGTACTTC. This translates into CASSSMGQGSPYEQYF.

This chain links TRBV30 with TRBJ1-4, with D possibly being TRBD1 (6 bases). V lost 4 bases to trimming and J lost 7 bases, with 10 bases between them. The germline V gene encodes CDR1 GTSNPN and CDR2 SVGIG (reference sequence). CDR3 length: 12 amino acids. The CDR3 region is CAWTQGSEKLFF. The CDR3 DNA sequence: TGTGCCTGGACTCAGGGGAGTGAAAAACTGTTTTTT.

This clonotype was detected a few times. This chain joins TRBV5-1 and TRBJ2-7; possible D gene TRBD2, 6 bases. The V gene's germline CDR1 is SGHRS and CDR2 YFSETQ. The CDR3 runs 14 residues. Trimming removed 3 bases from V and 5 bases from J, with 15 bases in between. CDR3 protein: CASSSSSAVHEQYF. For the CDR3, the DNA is TGCGCCAGCAGCTCATCTAGCGCCGTTCACGAGCAGTACTTC.

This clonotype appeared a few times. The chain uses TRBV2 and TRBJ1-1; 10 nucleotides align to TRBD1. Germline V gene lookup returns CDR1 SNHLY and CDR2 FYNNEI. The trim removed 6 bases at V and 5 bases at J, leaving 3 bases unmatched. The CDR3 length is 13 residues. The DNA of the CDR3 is TGTGCCAGCAGGGAGGACAGGGGGACTGAAGCTTTCTTT. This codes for CASREDRGTEAFF.

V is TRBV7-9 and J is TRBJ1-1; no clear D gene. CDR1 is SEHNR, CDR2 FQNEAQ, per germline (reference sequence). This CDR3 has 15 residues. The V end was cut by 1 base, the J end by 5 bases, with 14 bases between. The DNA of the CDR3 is TGTGCCAGCAGCTTAGGACACCTCGAGCGGACTGAAGCTTTCTTT. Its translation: CASSLGHLERTEAFF.

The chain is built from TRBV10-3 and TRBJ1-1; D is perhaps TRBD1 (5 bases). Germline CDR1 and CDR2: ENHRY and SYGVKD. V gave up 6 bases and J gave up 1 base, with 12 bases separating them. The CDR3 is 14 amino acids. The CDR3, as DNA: TGTGCCATCAGGGCCGGGACCTCGAACACTGAAGCTTTCTTT. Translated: CAIRAGTSNTEAFF.

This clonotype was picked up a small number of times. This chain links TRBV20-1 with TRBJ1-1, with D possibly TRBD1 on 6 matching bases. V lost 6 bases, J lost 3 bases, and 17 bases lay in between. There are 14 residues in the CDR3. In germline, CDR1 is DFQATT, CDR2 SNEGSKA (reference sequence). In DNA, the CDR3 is TGCAGTGCCCGTTTCGGGGGCCGCGACACTGAAGCTTTCTTT. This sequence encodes CSARFGGRDTEAFF.

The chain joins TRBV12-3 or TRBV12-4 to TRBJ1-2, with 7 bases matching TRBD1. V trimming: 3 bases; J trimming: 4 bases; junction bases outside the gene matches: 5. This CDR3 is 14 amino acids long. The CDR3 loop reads CASSFGDSGYGYTF. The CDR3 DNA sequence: TGTGCCAGCAGTTTTGGGGACAGCGGCTATGGCTACACCTTC.

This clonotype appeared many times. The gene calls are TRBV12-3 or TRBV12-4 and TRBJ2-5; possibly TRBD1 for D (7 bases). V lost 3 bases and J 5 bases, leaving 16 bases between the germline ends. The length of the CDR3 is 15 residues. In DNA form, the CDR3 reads TGTGCCAGCAGTTTCAGACAGGGAGGCAGGGAGACCCAGTACTTC. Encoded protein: CASSFRQGGRETQYF.

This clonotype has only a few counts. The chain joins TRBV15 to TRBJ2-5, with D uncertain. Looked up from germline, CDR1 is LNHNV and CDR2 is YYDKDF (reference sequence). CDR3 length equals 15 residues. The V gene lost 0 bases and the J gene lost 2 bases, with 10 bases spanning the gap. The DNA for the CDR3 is TGTGCCACCAGCAGAGAAGATAAAAAACAAGAGACCCAGTACTTC. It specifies CATSREDKKQETQYF.

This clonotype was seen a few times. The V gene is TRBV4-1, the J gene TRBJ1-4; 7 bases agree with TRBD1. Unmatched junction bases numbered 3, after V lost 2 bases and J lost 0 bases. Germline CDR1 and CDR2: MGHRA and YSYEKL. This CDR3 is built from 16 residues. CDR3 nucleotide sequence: TGCGCCAGCAGCCAAACCGGACAGGCAACTAATGAAAAACTGTTTTTT. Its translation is CASSQTGQATNEKLFF.

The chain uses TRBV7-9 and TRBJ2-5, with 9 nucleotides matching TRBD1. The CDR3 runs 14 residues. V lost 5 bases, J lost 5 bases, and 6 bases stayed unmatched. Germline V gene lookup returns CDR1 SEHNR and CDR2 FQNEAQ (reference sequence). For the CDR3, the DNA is TGTGCCAGCAGCCCCGGGACAGGGAGGGAGACCCAGTACTTC. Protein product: CASSPGTGRETQYF.